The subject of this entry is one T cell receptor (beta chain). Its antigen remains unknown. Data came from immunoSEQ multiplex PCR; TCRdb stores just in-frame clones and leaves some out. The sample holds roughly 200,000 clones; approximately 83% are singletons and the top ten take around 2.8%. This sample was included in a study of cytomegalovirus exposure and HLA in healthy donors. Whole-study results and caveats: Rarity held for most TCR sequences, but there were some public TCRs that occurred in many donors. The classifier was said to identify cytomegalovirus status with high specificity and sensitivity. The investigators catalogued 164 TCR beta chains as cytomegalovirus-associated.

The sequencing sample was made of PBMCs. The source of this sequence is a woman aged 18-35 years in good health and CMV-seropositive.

CDR3 amino acids: CASSFHGRKRGYTF. The CDR3 region has the DNA TGTGCCAGCAGCTTTCACGGCAGGAAAAGGGGCTACACCTTC. V gene TRBV12-1 combines with J gene TRBJ1-2; TRBD1, as called in the table, went unchecked against the DNA. TRBV12-1 is listed as a pseudogene. CDR3 length equals 14 residues.